The next 2 T cell receptor beta chains were all read from a single sample in a study of PD-1 blockade in classical Hodgkin lymphoma (dated by TCRdb to the early 2020s). Library preparation employed the immunoSEQ multiplex PCR assay. The immuneACCESS repertoire file appears here via TCRdb, limited to in-frame rearrangements. These files lack a portion of the clones; in checked studies, under half of the deficit traces to unresolved V genes, and the cause of the others is not known. The sample includes more than 3,500 clones, with under 75% observed a single time. The ten largest clones represent 35% to 40% of the sample. This sample's time point label indicates: cycle 1 day 1 (C1D1), immediately before nivolumab initiation. Every trial patient had relapsed following autologous stem cell transplantation, and prior brentuximab vedotin exposure was what differed among cohorts A, B and C. The material sequenced was peripheral blood mononuclear cells (PBMCs), taken at baseline. The receptors stem from a human donor with classical Hodgkin lymphoma.

The chain links TRBV6-4 to TRBJ2-3; D is ambiguous. CDR1 MRHNA and CDR2 SNTAGT come from the germline V gene. The V gene lost 5 bases and the J gene lost 0 bases, with 12 bases spanning the gap. The length of the CDR3 is 15 residues. Here the CDR3 reads CASSSGTASTDTQYF. In nucleotides, the CDR3 is TGTGCCAGCAGTTCCGGCACAGCTAGCACAGATACGCAGTATTTT.

J is TRBJ2-1 and V is TRBV7-3, with 7 bases that match TRBD2. The CDR3 has 15 residues. V was pared by 6 bases and J by 8 bases, with 13 bases of the junction left unmatched. Per the germline V gene, CDR1 is SGHTA and CDR2 is FQGTGA. The CDR3 sequence is CASSPVGREFDEQFF. Here the CDR3 DNA reads TGTGCCAGCAGTCCGGTTGGGCGGGAGTTCGATGAGCAGTTCTTC. The full variable domain, completed using reference TRBV7-3 and TRBJ2-1, is GAGVSQTPSNKVTEKGKYVELRCDPISGHTALYWYRQSLGQGPEFLIYFQGTGAADDSGLPNDRFFAVRPEGSVSTLKIQRTERGDSAVYLCASSPVGREFDEQFFGPGTRLTVL.